The following is a T cell receptor beta chain sequence with its context. CDR3 size: 18 residues. Trimming stripped 1 base from V and 0 bases from J, with 17 bases between. In germline, CDR1 is LGHDT, CDR2 YNNKEL (reference sequence). TCRdb's copy holds only in-frame clones and misses some; the assay was immunoSEQ multiplex PCR. The data hold about 490,000 clones, with 70% to 90% observed a single time. The data were obtained in a study of blood T cell repertoires in COVID-19. Overall study: Acute and convalescent COVID-19 specimens originated in the United States, Italy and Spain. The cDNA or gDNA used as material had been derived from T cells, B-cell-depleted T cells, or PBMCs.

Sequencing used peripheral blood. The V gene is TRBV3-1 (or the pseudogene TRBV3-2), the J gene TRBJ2-3, with TRBD2 as a possible D gene (6 bases). The receptor was derived from a human donor in a cohort sampled during active COVID-19. CDR3: CASSQGSGREISTDTQYF. Written as DNA, the CDR3 is TGTGCCAGCAGCCAAGGCTCCGGGAGAGAAATAAGCACAGATACGCAGTATTTT.